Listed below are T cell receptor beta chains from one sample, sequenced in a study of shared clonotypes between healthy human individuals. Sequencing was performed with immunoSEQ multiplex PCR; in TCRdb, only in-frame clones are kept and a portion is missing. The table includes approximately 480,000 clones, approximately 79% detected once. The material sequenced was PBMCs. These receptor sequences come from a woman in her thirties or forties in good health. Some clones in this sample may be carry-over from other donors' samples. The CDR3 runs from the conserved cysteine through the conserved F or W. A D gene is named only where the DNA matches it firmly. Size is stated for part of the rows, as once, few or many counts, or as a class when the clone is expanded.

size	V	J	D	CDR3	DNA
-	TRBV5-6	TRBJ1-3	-	CASSSRRRWGNTIYF	TGTGCCAGCAGCTCACGACGGAGGTGGGGAAACACCATATATTTT
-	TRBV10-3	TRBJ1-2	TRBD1	CAISPGQSYGYTF	TGTGCCATCAGTCCGGGACAGAGCTATGGCTACACCTTC
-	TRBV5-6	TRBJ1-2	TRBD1	CASSSGQGDGYTF	TGTGCCAGCAGCTCGGGACAGGGTGATGGCTACACCTTC
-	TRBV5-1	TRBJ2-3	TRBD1	CASSPRDSQRDTQYF	TGCGCCAGCAGCCCAAGGGACAGCCAGCGGGATACGCAGTATTTT
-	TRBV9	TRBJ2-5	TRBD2	CASSGPSGRAGETQYF	TGTGCCAGCAGCGGCCCTAGCGGGAGGGCCGGGGAGACCCAGTACTTC
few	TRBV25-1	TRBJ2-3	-	CASSGFPAGADTQYF	TGTGCCAGCAGTGGCTTCCCCGCGGGCGCAGATACGCAGTATTTT
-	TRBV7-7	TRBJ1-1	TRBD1	CASSQGQGTEAFF	TGTGCCAGCAGCCAGGGACAGGGGACTGAAGCTTTCTTT
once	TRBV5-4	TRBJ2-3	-	CASSQGIATSTDTQYF	TGTGCCAGCAGCCAAGGAATAGCGACTAGCACAGATACGCAGTATTTT
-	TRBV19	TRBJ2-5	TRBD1	CATRPGQLKETQYF	TGTGCCACCCGACCGGGACAGCTCAAAGAGACCCAGTACTTC
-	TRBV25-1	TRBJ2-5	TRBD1	CASSEEGALETQYF	TGTGCCAGCAGTGAAGAGGGGGCATTAGAGACCCAGTACTTC
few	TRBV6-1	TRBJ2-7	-	CASSPRRGASYEQYF	TGTGCCAGCAGTCCTCGACGGGGGGCCTCCTACGAGCAGTACTTC
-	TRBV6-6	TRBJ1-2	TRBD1	CASTPDRSHLGGYTF	TGTGCCAGCACCCCGGACAGGTCCCACTTAGGGGGCTACACCTTC
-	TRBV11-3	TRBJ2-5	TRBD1	CASSLDGTGAQETQYF	TGTGCCAGCAGCTTAGATGGGACAGGGGCTCAGGAGACCCAGTACTTC
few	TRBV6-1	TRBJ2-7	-	CASSEVNTYEQYF	TGTGCCAGCAGTGAAGTCAACACATACGAGCAGTACTTC
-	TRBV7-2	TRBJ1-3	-	CASSLTGTIGNTIYF	TGTGCCAGCAGCTTAACCGGGACAATAGGAAACACCATATATTTT
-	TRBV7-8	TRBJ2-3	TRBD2	CASSLGAGVGDTQYF	TGTGCCAGCAGCTTAGGGGCGGGAGTGGGAGATACGCAGTATTTT
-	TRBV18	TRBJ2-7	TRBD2	CASSPSTPFLAGVTREQYF	TGTGCCAGCTCACCATCCACCCCTTTCCTAGCGGGAGTGACCCGGGAGCAGTACTTC
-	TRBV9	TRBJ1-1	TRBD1	CASSVGTGSTLEAFF	TGTGCCAGCAGCGTAGGGACAGGAAGTACCCTTGAAGCTTTCTTT